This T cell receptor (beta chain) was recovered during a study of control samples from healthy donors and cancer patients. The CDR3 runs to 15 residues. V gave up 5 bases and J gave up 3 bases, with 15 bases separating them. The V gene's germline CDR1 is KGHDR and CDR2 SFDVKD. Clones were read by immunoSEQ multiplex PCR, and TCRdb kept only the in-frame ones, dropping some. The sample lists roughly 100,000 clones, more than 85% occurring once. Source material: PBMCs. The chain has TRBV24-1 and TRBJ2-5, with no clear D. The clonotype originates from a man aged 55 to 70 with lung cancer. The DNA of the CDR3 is TGTGCCACCAGTGTCAAAGGAATCGGAAAAGAGACCCAGTACTTC. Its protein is CATSVKGIGKETQYF.